This TCR beta chain was profiled in a study of shared clonotypes between healthy human individuals. Study as a whole: Sampling drew on donors who were a couple of women and a few men aged 18 to 49.

Germline V gene data show CDR1 as KGHSH and CDR2 as LQKENI. V was clipped by 1 base and J by 4 bases; unmatched bases: 8. This CDR3 is built from 17 residues. Repertoires were generated with immunoSEQ multiplex PCR, while TCRdb's copy carries only in-frame clones and drops some. The data contain 2 million to 2.5 million clones, around 93% of them singletons. The source material was naive CD4+ T cells from PBMCs. Subset here: CD45RA+ positively selected. This sequence was found in a young man in good health. Some clones in this sample may be carry-over from other donors' samples. This chain connects TRBV18 to TRBJ2-3; 10 bases match TRBD2. The CDR3 bases are TGTGCCAGCTCACCACAATCTAGCGGGAGTTCGGCAGATACGCAGTATTTT. Encoded protein: CASSPQSSGSSADTQYF.